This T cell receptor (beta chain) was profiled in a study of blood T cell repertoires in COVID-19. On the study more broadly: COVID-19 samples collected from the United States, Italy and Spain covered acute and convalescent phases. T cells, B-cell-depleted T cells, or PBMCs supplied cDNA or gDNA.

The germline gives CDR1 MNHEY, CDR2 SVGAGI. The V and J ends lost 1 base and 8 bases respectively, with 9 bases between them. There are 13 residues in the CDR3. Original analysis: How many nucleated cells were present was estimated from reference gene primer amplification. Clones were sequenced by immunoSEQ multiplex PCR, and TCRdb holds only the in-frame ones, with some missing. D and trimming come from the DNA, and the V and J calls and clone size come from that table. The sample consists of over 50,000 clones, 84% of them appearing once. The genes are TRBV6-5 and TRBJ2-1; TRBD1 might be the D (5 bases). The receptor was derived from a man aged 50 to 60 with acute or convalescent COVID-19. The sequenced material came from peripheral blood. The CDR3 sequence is CASSYWVGDEQFF. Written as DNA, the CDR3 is TGTGCCAGCAGTTACTGGGTAGGGGATGAGCAGTTCTTC.